Included here is one TCR beta chain sequence, with context. Its antigen is not known. The CDR3 length is 12 residues. Trimming took off 4 bases at V and 3 bases at J, with 7 bases between the two ends. CDR1 MNHNY and CDR2 SVGAGI come from the germline V gene (reference sequence). The data were taken from a study of cytomegalovirus exposure and HLA in healthy donors. Study results and limitations: Later on, a genetic analysis was performed. It linked a missense variant in DCLRE1C with V- and J-gene trimming of TCR beta. Among the CMV-associated chains, three were confirmed in vitro as specific for CMV antigens. It is likely that the observed cluster of highly shared sequence variants was a sequencing artifact.

With 60 Vbeta and 13 Jbeta primers, the PCR was carried out. The table came from immunoSEQ multiplex PCR; TCRdb's copy has only in-frame clones and leaves some out. The sample has approximately 90,000 clones; approximately 70% are singletons. The chain has TRBV6-6 and TRBJ2-7; perhaps TRBD2 as D (6 bases). Sequenced material: PBMCs. The sequence derives from a woman aged 45-59 years in good health and CMV-seropositive. In nucleotides, the CDR3 is TGTGCCAGCAGTTTGACTAGCTACGAGCAGTACTTC. Amino acids: CASSLTSYEQYF.